Shown below are 9 T cell receptor beta chains from a single sample sequenced in a study of blood T cell repertoires in COVID-19 (dated by TCRdb to about 2020). Libraries were constructed by the immunoSEQ multiplex PCR assay. TCRdb took this table from immuneACCESS and kept in-frame rearrangements with V and J called. Such tables lack part of the clones; where checked against another copy, unresolved V genes explain under half of the gap, and the rest is unexplained. Present in this sample are more than 300,000 clones, approximately 84% of which were seen just once. 3.5% to 4.5% of the sample is taken by the ten largest. The sample taken for sequencing was PBMCs or T cells enriched from blood (not recorded which). These receptors originate from a man aged 25-45 years who had recovered from COVID-19.

The chain combines TRBV11-2 with TRBJ2-1; 11 bases align to TRBD1. Trimming removed 0 bases from V and 7 bases from J; junction bases left unmatched: 11. The CDR3 extends over 18 amino acids. Per germline, CDR1 SGHAT and CDR2 FQNNGV. The CDR3 nucleotides are TGTGCCAGCAGCTTAGATGGGTTGGACAGGGGGCGCAAGAATGAGCAGTTCTTC. As protein: CASSLDGLDRGRKNEQFF.

The chain employs TRBV7-2 and TRBJ1-1, with TRBD1 as a possible D gene (5 bases). Germline-derived CDR1 and CDR2 are SGHTA and FQGNSA. The ends were cut back, 4 bases at V and 1 base at J, with 10 bases in the middle. The CDR3 contains 14 residues. This CDR3 reads CASSWGSSNTEAFF. The CDR3 coding sequence is TGTGCCAGCAGCTGGGGCAGCTCGAACACTGAAGCTTTCTTT.

The chain carries TRBV30 and TRBJ2-5; tentatively, D is TRBD1 (5 bases). Germline CDR1 is GTSNPN and CDR2 is SVGIG (reference sequence). Between the trimmed V and J ends, which lost 0 bases and 2 bases, there was a span of 10 bases. This CDR3 region has 14 residues. The CDR3 loop is CAWSVRPGQETQYF. In DNA, the CDR3 is TGTGCCTGGAGTGTACGGCCAGGGCAAGAGACCCAGTACTTC.

There are many counts of this clone. The V call is TRBV30, the J call TRBJ1-6; 9 bases match TRBD1. This CDR3 region has 20 residues. J lost 0 bases, V lost 1 base, and 13 bases had no gene match. Germline loops: CDR1 GTSNPN, CDR2 SVGIG (reference sequence). As DNA, the CDR3 is TGTGCCTGGAGTGCATTTCTCTGGACAGGGGAAAGCTCCTATAATTCACCCCTCCACTTT. Translated, it gives CAWSAFLWTGESSYNSPLHF.

The rearrangement uses TRBV2 and TRBJ2-3; 8 bases match TRBD1. V was clipped by 10 bases and J by 5 bases; unmatched bases: 8. CDR3 size: 13 residues. Germline CDR1 reads SNHLY; CDR2 reads FYNNEI. The chain's CDR3 is CATTTGVGDTQYF. The CDR3 DNA reads TGTGCCACCACGACAGGGGTGGGAGATACGCAGTATTTT. Drawing the rest from reference TRBV2 and TRBJ2-3, the complete variable domain is EPEVTQTPSHQVTQMGQEVILRCVPISNHLYFYWYRQILGQKVEFLVSFYNNEISEKSEIFDDQFSVERPDGSNFTLKIRSTKLEDSAMYFCATTTGVGDTQYFGPGTRLTVL.

The V and J genes are TRBV18 and TRBJ1-3, with 7 nucleotides matching TRBD1. CDR1 and CDR2 from the germline V gene are KGHSH and LQKENI. J lost 0 bases, V lost 3 bases, and 14 bases had no gene match. The CDR3 length is 19 residues. The CDR3 nucleotides are TGTGCCAGCTCACCTCTGGACAAGGGGGCCTCCAACTCTGGAAACACCATATATTTT. As protein: CASSPLDKGASNSGNTIYF.

The chain uses TRBV28 and TRBJ2-3; 9 bases align to TRBD2. With 5 bases clipped from V and 4 bases from J, the junction kept 10 bases outside the gene matches. This CDR3 has 16 amino acids. Germline-derived CDR1 and CDR2 are MDHEN and SYDVKM. In DNA, the CDR3 is TGTGCCAGCAGTGACTTCGGGCGGGGGGGCGCAGATACGCAGTATTTT. Encoded protein: CASSDFGRGGADTQYF.

The J gene is TRBJ2-3, the V gene TRBV7-8; 7 bases are a match to TRBD2. Trimming cost V 3 bases and J 1 base; bases outside gene matches: 10. Germline lookup yields CDR1 SGHVS and CDR2 FQNEAQ. The CDR3 contains 17 residues. The CDR3 sequence is CASSFRVAGGGTDTQYF. The CDR3 region has the DNA TGTGCCAGCAGCTTCCGAGTTGCTGGGGGGGGCACAGATACGCAGTATTTT.

The chain is built from TRBV28 and TRBJ1-2; D possibly corresponds to TRBD1 (5 bases). The CDR3 extends over 13 amino acids. In germline, CDR1 is MDHEN, CDR2 SYDVKM. V was clipped by 1 base and J by 8 bases, with 11 bases between them. This CDR3 is CASSLSRAQGYTF. The CDR3 nucleotides read TGTGCCAGCAGTTTATCCAGGGCGCAGGGCTACACCTTC.